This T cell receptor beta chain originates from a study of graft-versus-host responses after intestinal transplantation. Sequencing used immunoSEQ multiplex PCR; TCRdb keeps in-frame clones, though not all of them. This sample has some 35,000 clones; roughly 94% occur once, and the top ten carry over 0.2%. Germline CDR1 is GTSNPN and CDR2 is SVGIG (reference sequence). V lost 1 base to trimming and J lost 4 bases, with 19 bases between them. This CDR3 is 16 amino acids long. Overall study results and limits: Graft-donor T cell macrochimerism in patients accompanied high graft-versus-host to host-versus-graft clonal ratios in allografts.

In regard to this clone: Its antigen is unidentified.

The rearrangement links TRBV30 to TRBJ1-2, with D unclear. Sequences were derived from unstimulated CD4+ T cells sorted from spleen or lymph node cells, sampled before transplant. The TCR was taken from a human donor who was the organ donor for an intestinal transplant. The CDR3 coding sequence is TGTGCCTGGAGTGATGGGTTCGTTCTTCGGGGCTATGGCTACACCTTC. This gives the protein CAWSDGFVLRGYGYTF.